Here is one TCR beta chain with its context. Its antigen remains unidentified. RNA totalling roughly 0.45 to 1 ug underwent reverse transcription with random hexamers. Across 54 Vbeta and 13 Jbeta, TCR beta CDR3 was amplified with immunoSEQ multiplex PCR. TCRdb re-analysed the immunoSEQ multiplex PCR reads in MiXCR, keeping a single row per CDR3 protein. This table holds roughly 200,000 distinct CDR3 sequences, around 94% found once. Sequencing of TCR beta was performed on blood CD8+ T cells and on blood CD4+ T cells. The source of the sample is a study of CD8 T cells in Susac syndrome. At the level of the study: Patients with Susac syndrome were therapy-naive, on corticosteroids, or on intravenous immunoglobulin alone at the time that blood was drawn. General observations from the study: CD4+ T cell repertoires in Susac syndrome lacked clonal expansion.

The CDR3 consists of 12 residues. The germline V gene has CDR1 SGHTA and CDR2 FQGNSA. V dropped 1 base and J dropped 11; count of bases not matched to a gene: 2. The TCR was taken from a human donor with Susac syndrome. J is TRBJ2-4 and V is TRBV7-2; 7 nucleotides agree with TRBD2. Material for sequencing was CD4+ T cells from PBMCs. DNA of the CDR3: TGTGCCAGCAGCTTAGAAGGGAGGGTTCAGTACTTC. It codes for CASSLEGRVQYF.